A single T cell receptor (beta chain) is shown here with its context. The CDR3 is 14 residues long. The V end was cut by 2 bases, the J end by 5 bases, with 12 bases between. Germline V CDR1 and CDR2: SGHTA, FQGTGA. This sample was included in a study of CD8+CD57+ T cells in acquired aplastic anemia. Study overall: Recorded DNA amounts for sorted CD4+ and CD8+ cells had an average of 3.2 ug.

Before being chosen for sequencing, patients had shown CD8+CD57+ cell expansion by flow cytometry. TCR beta VDJ and CDR3 were profiled, and genomic DNA was the template. A single record per CDR3 protein comes from TCRdb applying MiXCR to the reads. The sample gives just over 450,000 distinct CDR3 sequences, about a third of which show up once; around 0.82% is in the top ten. Sequenced material: sorted CD4+, CD8+, or CD8+CD57+ T cells (not recorded which) from PBMCs. V is TRBV7-3 and J is TRBJ1-1, with a tentative D call TRBD1 (6 bases). The TCR originated in a human donor with aplastic anemia. The CDR3 nucleotides read TGTGCCAGCAGCTTATTACAGGGCCTAACTGAAGCTTTCTTT. Translating it yields CASSLLQGLTEAFF.